The next 22 T cell receptor beta chains were all read from a single sample in a study of cytomegalovirus exposure and HLA in healthy donors. Use of 60 Vbeta and 13 Jbeta primers characterized the PCR. Here immunoSEQ multiplex PCR was the method, and the copy in TCRdb shows in-frame clones only, minus some. The profile shows about 150,000 clones, 87% of them singletons. The sequenced sample consisted of PBMCs. These receptors were taken from a woman in her thirties in good health and CMV-seronegative.

The V gene is TRBV7-2, the J gene TRBJ2-2; D possibly corresponds to TRBD2 (6 bases). V lost 0 bases to trimming and J lost 3 bases, with 14 bases between them. Per the germline V gene, CDR1 is SGHTA and CDR2 is FQGNSA. There are 17 residues in the CDR3. The CDR3 bases are TGTGCCAGCAGCTTAGCGCGGCTAGCGCAACACACCGGGGAGCTGTTTTTT. Amino acid sequence: CASSLARLAQHTGELFF.

V and J are TRBV10-3 and TRBJ2-1; 7 nucleotides agree with TRBD2. This CDR3 is 13 amino acids long. V shed 7 bases and J 6 bases; nucleotides not matched to a gene: 6. Germline loops: CDR1 ENHRY, CDR2 SYGVKD. The CDR3 nucleotides read TGTGCCATCATGCGGGAGTGGGGCAATGAGCAGTTCTTC. It translates to CAIMREWGNEQFF.

The J gene is TRBJ2-7, the V gene TRBV4-3, with 9 bases identical to TRBD1. This CDR3 has 15 amino acids. Germline CDR1 and CDR2: LGHNA and YSLEER. The junction had 7 bases not matched to a gene; V was cut back by 3 bases and J by 4 bases. The CDR3 sequence: CASSHTQGAQYEQYF. The DNA for the CDR3 is TGCGCCAGCAGCCACACACAGGGGGCCCAATACGAGCAGTACTTC.

For the CDR3, the DNA is TGTGCCAGCAGCCCAGGACCTAGCGGGACTTCCTACAATGAGCAGTTCTTC. It encodes CASSPGPSGTSYNEQFF. The chain has TRBV7-3 and TRBJ2-1; 9 bases align to TRBD2. V lost 5 bases, J lost 1 base, and 9 bases stayed unmatched. Germline CDR1 and CDR2: SGHTA and FQGTGA. CDR3 length: 17 residues.

The CDR3 DNA follows: TGTGCCAGCAGCGTCGGGTCCCCCGATACGCAGTATTTT. Translated: CASSVGSPDTQYF. The chain has TRBV7-2 and TRBJ2-3; no clear D gene. The V and J ends lost 5 bases and 6 bases respectively, with 12 bases between them. From germline, CDR1 is SGHTA and CDR2 FQGNSA. The CDR3 is made up of 13 amino acids.

The chain has TRBV19 and TRBJ2-1; 11 bases agree with TRBD2. V shed 3 bases, J shed 7 bases, and the junction held 11 bases outside the gene matches. Looked up from germline, CDR1 is LNHDA and CDR2 is SQIVND (reference sequence). This CDR3 spans 17 amino acids. CDR3 loop: CASSIVPLAGGANEQFF. The CDR3 DNA is TGTGCCAGTAGTATCGTGCCGTTAGCGGGAGGGGCAAATGAGCAGTTCTTC.

About this clone itself: The sample carries other DNA sequences with the same CDR3. The chain has TRBV28 and TRBJ2-5, with 11 bases fitting TRBD2. The V segment lost 5 bases and the J segment 5 bases; nucleotides outside the gene matches: 4. Germline V gives CDR1 MDHEN, CDR2 SYDVKM. This CDR3 spans 14 amino acids. Here the CDR3 DNA reads TGTGCCAGCAGTACGGGACTAGCGGTGGAGACCCAGTACTTC. Residues: CASSTGLAVETQYF.

This clone occurred once. The chain carries TRBV18 and TRBJ1-4, with 8 bases that match TRBD1. The germline V gene has CDR1 KGHSH and CDR2 LQKENI. V shed 5 bases and J 4 bases; nucleotides not matched to a gene: 9. This CDR3 spans 16 amino acids. The chain's CDR3 is CASSTGTGNNNEKLFF. In DNA, the CDR3 is TGTGCCAGCTCAACCGGGACAGGAAACAATAATGAAAAACTGTTTTTT.

The chain has TRBV23-1 and TRBJ1-5; D is undetermined. TRBV23-1 is identified as an open reading frame with a role that is uncertain. CDR3 length: 17 amino acids. Deletions cut 0 bases from V and 0 bases from J, with 12 bases between. CDR3 bases: TGCGCCAGCAGTCAATCGGGTCGGGGTTATAGCAATCAGCCCCAGCATTTT. Amino acid sequence: CASSQSGRGYSNQPQHF.

The chain couples TRBV28 to TRBJ2-5; TRBD1 agrees at 9 bases. TRBJ2-7 explains the end of the DNA better; the J call may be wrong. The CDR3 is 15 amino acids. Looked up from germline, CDR1 is MDHEN and CDR2 is SYDVKM. The CDR3 nucleotides read TGTGCCAGCAGTTCAAGGGACAGGGTCTCCTACGAGCAGTACTTC. It translates to CASSSRDRVSYEQYF.

This rearrangement joins TRBV4-3 to TRBJ2-7; tentatively, D is TRBD1 (6 bases). Germline V gene data show CDR1 as LGHNA and CDR2 as YSLEER. Trimming removed 0 bases from V and 2 bases from J, with 11 bases in between. The CDR3 has 15 amino acids. The chain's CDR3 is CASSQDRGLAYEQYF. CDR3 nucleotide sequence: TGCGCCAGCAGCCAAGACAGGGGTTTAGCCTACGAGCAGTACTTC.

The chain combines TRBV5-4 with TRBJ1-1; D gene ambiguous. In germline, CDR1 is SGHNT, CDR2 YYREEE (reference sequence). V dropped 9 bases and J dropped 2 bases, with 14 bases sitting between them. CDR3 length: 13 residues. CDR3: CATGTRSNTEAFF. The CDR3 DNA is TGTGCCACCGGCACACGGAGTAACACTGAAGCTTTCTTT. The full variable domain, with the rest looked up from reference TRBV5-4 and TRBJ1-1, is ETGVTQSPTHLIKTRGQQVTLRCSSQSGHNTVSWYQQALGQGPQFIFQYYREEENGRGNFPPRFSGLQFPNYSSELNVNALELDDSALYLCATGTRSNTEAFFGQGTRLTVV.

In this sample, this clone turned up once. The gene calls are TRBV18 and TRBJ1-4; maybe TRBD1 (6 bases). Trimming stripped 6 bases from V and 8 bases from J, with 16 bases between. Looked up from germline, CDR1 is KGHSH and CDR2 is LQKENI. The CDR3 extends over 14 amino acids. CDR3 bases: TGTGCCAGCTCGCTGAACAGGGAACTCGAAAAACTGTTTTTT. The encoded protein is CASSLNRELEKLFF.

This chain joins TRBV6-1 and TRBJ1-6, with D possibly TRBD1 on 5 matching bases. CDR3 length: 15 amino acids. CDR1 is MNHNS, CDR2 SASEGT, per germline. Trimming removed 6 bases from V and 12 bases from J, with 21 bases in between. CDR3 DNA sequence: TGTGCCAGCAGCCCAAGGAGGGACCCGACTTTACCCCTCCACTTT. Its protein product is CASSPRRDPTLPLHF.

The chain couples TRBV4-1 to TRBJ1-2; maybe TRBD1 (6 bases). This CDR3 is 15 amino acids long. V lost 0 bases, J lost 3 bases, and 11 bases lay in between. CDR1 is MGHRA and CDR2 is YSYEKL in the germline V gene. CDR3 protein: CASSQDRWTDYGYTF. Here the CDR3 DNA reads TGCGCCAGCAGCCAAGATCGATGGACAGACTATGGCTACACCTTC.

The chain recombines TRBV6-5 with TRBJ2-7; TRBD1 agrees at 8 bases. CDR3 size: 15 residues. Trimming removed 5 bases from V and 2 bases from J; junction bases left unmatched: 8. Germline CDR1 is MNHEY and CDR2 is SVGAGI. The CDR3 loop is CASSRDRGQAYEQYF. In DNA, the CDR3 is TGTGCCAGCAGTAGAGACAGGGGCCAAGCCTACGAGCAGTACTTC.

This rearrangement joins TRBV7-2 to TRBJ2-7, with D possibly TRBD2 on 5 matching bases. This CDR3 region has 14 residues. The V gene lost 5 bases and the J gene lost 4 bases, with 15 bases spanning the gap. CDR1 SGHTA and CDR2 FQGNSA come from the germline V gene. CDR3 DNA sequence: TGTGCCAGCAGCCCTCTGGGCGGGTGGTACGAGCAGTACTTC. Encoded protein: CASSPLGGWYEQYF.

The genes are TRBV19 and TRBJ1-6; D remains unclear. Germline CDR1 and CDR2: LNHDA and SQIVND (reference sequence). The CDR3 is 13 amino acids. V shed 10 bases and J shed 7 bases, with 14 bases lying between them. As DNA, the CDR3 is TGTGCCACCGAGGGTAGGGCGAATTCACCCCTCCACTTT. It translates to CATEGRANSPLHF.

The V gene is TRBV2, the J gene TRBJ2-7, with D perhaps TRBD1 (6 bases). V was cut by 2 bases and J by 5 bases, with 22 bases left in between. The CDR3 is made up of 17 amino acids. Germline loops: CDR1 SNHLY, CDR2 FYNNEI. Written as DNA, the CDR3 is TGTGCCAGCAGTGAAATGAATTTCGGGCAGGGGTGGGACGAGCAGTACTTC. Translated, it gives CASSEMNFGQGWDEQYF.

Here the CDR3 DNA reads TGTGCCAGCAGTCCAGGAGGGACAGGGCAGTGGAGTACGCAGTATTTT. Translating it yields CASSPGGTGQWSTQYF. This chain links TRBV5-4 with TRBJ2-3; 9 bases match TRBD1. The germline CDR1 and CDR2 sequences are SGHNT and YYREEE (reference sequence). V trimming: 5 bases; J trimming: 8 bases; junction bases outside the gene matches: 15. The CDR3 is 16 residues long.

The rearrangement joins TRBV5-1 to TRBJ1-2; D perhaps matches TRBD1 (5 bases). V was trimmed by 0 bases and J by 10 bases, leaving 10 bases between them. Per the germline V gene, CDR1 is SGHRS and CDR2 is YFSETQ. The CDR3 has 12 amino acids. In DNA form, the CDR3 reads TGCGCCAGCAGCTTGGTAGCGGACACCTACACCTTC. This sequence encodes CASSLVADTYTF.

This chain connects TRBV7-9 to TRBJ2-3; D unresolved. The CDR3 spans 13 residues. Trimming left V 5 bases short and J 7 bases short, with 13 bases between. In germline, CDR1 is SEHNR, CDR2 FQNEAQ (reference sequence). This CDR3 is CASSHPTGYTQYF. The CDR3 nucleotides read TGTGCCAGCAGCCACCCGACTGGTTATACGCAGTATTTT. Using reference TRBV7-9 and TRBJ2-3 for the parts outside the CDR3, the full variable domain is DTGVSQNPRHKITKRGQNVTFRCDPISEHNRLYWYRQTLGQGPEFLTYFQNEAQLEKSRLLSDRFSAERPKGSFSTLEIQRTEQGDSAMYLCASSHPTGYTQYFGPGTRLTVL.